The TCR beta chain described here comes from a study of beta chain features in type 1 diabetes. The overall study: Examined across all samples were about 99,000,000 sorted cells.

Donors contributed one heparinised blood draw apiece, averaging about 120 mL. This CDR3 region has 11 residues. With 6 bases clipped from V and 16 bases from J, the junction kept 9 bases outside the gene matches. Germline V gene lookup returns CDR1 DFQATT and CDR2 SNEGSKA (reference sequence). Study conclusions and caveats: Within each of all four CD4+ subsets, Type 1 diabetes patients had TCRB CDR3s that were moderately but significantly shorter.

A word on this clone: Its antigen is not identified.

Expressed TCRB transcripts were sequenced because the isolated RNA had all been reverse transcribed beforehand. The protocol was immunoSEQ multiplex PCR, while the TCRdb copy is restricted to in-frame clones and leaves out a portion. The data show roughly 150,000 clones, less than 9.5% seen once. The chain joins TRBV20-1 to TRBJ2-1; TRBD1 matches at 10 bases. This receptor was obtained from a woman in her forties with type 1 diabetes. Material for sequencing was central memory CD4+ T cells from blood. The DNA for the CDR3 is TGCAGTGCGCGTTCCCGGGACAGGGGTTTCTTC. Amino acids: CSARSRDRGFF.